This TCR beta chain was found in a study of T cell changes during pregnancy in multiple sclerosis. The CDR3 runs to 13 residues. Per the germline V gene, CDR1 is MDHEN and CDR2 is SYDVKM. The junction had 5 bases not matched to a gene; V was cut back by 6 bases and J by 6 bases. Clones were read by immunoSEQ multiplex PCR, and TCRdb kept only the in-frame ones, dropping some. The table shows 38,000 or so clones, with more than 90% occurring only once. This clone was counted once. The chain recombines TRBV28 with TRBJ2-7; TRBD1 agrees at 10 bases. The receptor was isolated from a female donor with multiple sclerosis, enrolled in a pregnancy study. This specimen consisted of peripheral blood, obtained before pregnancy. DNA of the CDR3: TGTGCCAGCAGCAGGACAGGGGGTCTCGAGCAGTACTTC. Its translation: CASSRTGGLEQYF.